This T cell receptor beta chain was recorded in a study of blood T cell repertoires in COVID-19. As for the study in general: Acute and convalescent COVID-19 specimens originated in the United States, Italy and Spain. In each case, the material was cDNA or gDNA derived from T cells, B-cell-depleted T cells, or PBMCs.

Original methodology: It was from reference gene primer amplification that nucleated cell counts were estimated. This table comes from immunoSEQ multiplex PCR, and its TCRdb copy is limited to in-frame clones, with some not included. D and trimming come from the DNA, and the V and J calls and clone size come from that table. The sample lists roughly 130,000 clones, approximately 84% occurring once. Germline CDR1 reads LNHDA; CDR2 reads SQIVND (reference sequence). This CDR3 contains 16 residues. The germline V and J ends were trimmed by 6 bases and 0 bases, with 15 bases remaining between them. The source material was peripheral blood. The rearrangement links TRBV19 to TRBJ2-1; perhaps TRBD1 as D (6 bases). The TCR comes from a woman between 25 and 40 years old who had recovered from COVID-19. The CDR3 DNA sequence: TGTGCCAGTAGGCTCACAGGGTACCTCTCCTACAATGAGCAGTTCTTC. As protein: CASRLTGYLSYNEQFF.